The next 30 T cell receptor beta chains were all read from a single sample in a study of OX40 agonist ivuxolimab in advanced cancers. Only in-frame clones appear in the TCRdb table, and some are missing; sequencing was by immunoSEQ multiplex PCR. The sample shows 50,000 or so clones, around 93% of them seen only once. The sequencing used CD4+ or CD8+ T cells sorted from blood, collected in a trial of the OX40 agonist ivuxolimab. The receptors shown here come from an adult with an advanced solid tumor such as melanoma, head and neck, liver or kidney cancer.

The genes are TRBV5-6 and TRBJ2-5; D remains ambiguous. The germline V and J ends were trimmed by 2 bases and 0 bases, with 5 bases remaining between them. CDR1 is SGHDT and CDR2 is YYEEEE in the germline V gene. The CDR3 runs to 13 residues. The CDR3 DNA reads TGTGCCAGCAGCTTAACATACCAAGAGACCCAGTACTTC. Residues: CASSLTYQETQYF.

Here the CDR3 DNA reads TGTGCTAGTGCCCAAGGGACAGGGGCAGACGAGCAGTACTTC. Residues: CASAQGTGADEQYF. The chain combines TRBV12-5 with TRBJ2-7; TRBD1 matches 10 bases. From germline, CDR1 is LGHNT and CDR2 FRNRAP. With V trimmed by 7 bases and J by 5 bases, 8 bases remained unmatched. CDR3 size: 14 residues.

This clone was seen once. The chain links TRBV19 to TRBJ2-3; TRBD1 agrees at 9 bases. Germline V gene lookup returns CDR1 LNHDA and CDR2 SQIVND (reference sequence). The CDR3 length is 15 residues. J lost 4 bases, V lost 7 bases, and 9 bases had no gene match. In DNA form, the CDR3 reads TGTGCCAGTACCCAGACAGGGGGTAACGCAGATACGCAGTATTTT. It specifies CASTQTGGNADTQYF.

This chain connects TRBV4-3 to TRBJ1-1; D gene unclear. From germline, CDR1 is LGHNA and CDR2 YSLEER. Trimming pared 2 bases from V and 2 bases from J, leaving 9 bases between. The CDR3 loop spans 14 amino acids. CDR3 nucleotides: TGCGCCAGCAGCCAACAAGTAGATAACACTGAAGCTTTCTTT. The encoded protein is CASSQQVDNTEAFF.

V and J are TRBV27 and TRBJ2-7; 7 bases match TRBD2. V trimming: 0 bases; J trimming: 6 bases; junction bases outside the gene matches: 8. The CDR3 loop spans 15 amino acids. Germline CDR1 and CDR2: MNHEY and SMNVEV (reference sequence). The CDR3 is CASSLSAGPWGEQYF. CDR3 bases: TGTGCCAGCAGTTTATCAGCGGGACCATGGGGCGAGCAGTACTTC.

The rearrangement joins TRBV6-1 to TRBJ1-2; D uncertain. This CDR3 contains 13 residues. Trimming pared 3 bases from V and 5 bases from J, leaving 10 bases between. Looked up from germline, CDR1 is MNHNS and CDR2 is SASEGT. The DNA for the CDR3 is TGTGCCAGCAGTGATTATTCGGGGTATGGCTACACCTTC. This sequence encodes CASSDYSGYGYTF.

This clone was detected only a few times. The chain has TRBV9 and TRBJ1-3, with D uncertain. Trimming cost V 0 bases and J 8 bases, with 12 bases left between them. The CDR3 sequence is 14 residues long. Germline CDR1 is SGDLS and CDR2 is YYNGEE. CDR3 in amino acids: CASSVGGIGDTIYF. CDR3 DNA: TGTGCCAGCAGCGTAGGGGGTATCGGCGACACCATATATTTT.

V usage is TRBV27 and J usage is TRBJ1-6; weak D call: TRBD1 (5 bases). Trimming pared 4 bases from V and 9 bases from J, leaving 13 bases between. Per the germline V gene, CDR1 is MNHEY and CDR2 is SMNVEV (reference sequence). There are 14 residues in the CDR3. The CDR3 spells CASSWGGAPSPLHF. The DNA for the CDR3 is TGTGCCAGCAGTTGGGGGGGAGCCCCTTCACCCCTCCACTTT.

The J gene is TRBJ2-1, the V gene TRBV10-3; weak D call: TRBD1 (5 bases). Germline lookup yields CDR1 ENHRY and CDR2 SYGVKD. Trimming removed 4 bases at V and 4 bases at J, with 14 bases between. The CDR3 has 15 amino acids. CDR3 DNA: TGTGCCATCAGTGGGTCCCAGGGCACATACAATGAGCAGTTCTTC. Translated: CAISGSQGTYNEQFF.

This chain connects TRBV28 to TRBJ2-7; D unclear. This CDR3 comprises 12 residues. V was trimmed by 6 bases and J by 1 base, leaving 7 bases between them. The germline V gene has CDR1 MDHEN and CDR2 SYDVKM. CDR3 residues: CASSPISYEQYF. The DNA for the CDR3 is TGTGCCAGCAGCCCGATTTCCTACGAGCAGTACTTC.

The chain joins TRBV4-3 to TRBJ1-1; D gene uncertain. V dropped 0 bases and J dropped 1 base, with 6 bases sitting between them. The CDR3 extends over 14 amino acids. In germline, CDR1 is LGHNA, CDR2 YSLEER. The CDR3 here is CASSQDGPNTEAFF. In DNA, the CDR3 is TGCGCCAGCAGCCAAGATGGGCCGAACACTGAAGCTTTCTTT.

V gene TRBV27 combines with J gene TRBJ2-2, with D possibly being TRBD1 (5 bases). Between the trimmed V and J ends, which lost 4 bases and 2 bases, there was a span of 14 bases. The germline V gene encodes CDR1 MNHEY and CDR2 SMNVEV (reference sequence). This CDR3 has 16 residues. CDR3: CASSSLTEFNTGELFF. The CDR3, as DNA: TGTGCCAGCAGTTCCTTGACAGAGTTCAACACCGGGGAGCTGTTTTTT.

This rearrangement joins TRBV9 to TRBJ1-1; TRBD1 matches 7 bases. The CDR3 consists of 14 residues. Germline values: CDR1 SGDLS, CDR2 YYNGEE. V lost 3 bases and J lost 1; bases outside the gene matches: 3. CDR3 coding DNA: TGTGCCAGCAGCGGGGACAGCTGGAACACTGAAGCTTTCTTT. It specifies CASSGDSWNTEAFF.

The chain uses TRBV30 and TRBJ2-7, with D unresolved. This CDR3 has 14 residues. Trimming removed 1 base from V and 0 bases from J, with 10 bases in between. Germline assignment: CDR1 GTSNPN and CDR2 SVGIG (reference sequence). The CDR3 region is CAWSEVKYSYEQYF. The CDR3 DNA reads TGTGCCTGGAGTGAGGTGAAATACTCCTACGAGCAGTACTTC.

Written as DNA, the CDR3 is TGCAGTGCTCCTATCAATGAGCAGTTCTTC. Translation: CSAPINEQFF. The rearrangement joins TRBV20-1 to TRBJ2-1, with D unclear. The length of the CDR3 is 10 residues. Trimming took 5 bases from V and 6 from J, leaving 5 bases between them. Germline-derived CDR1 and CDR2 are DFQATT and SNEGSKA (reference sequence).

This chain uses TRBV27 with TRBJ2-5, with unresolved D. CDR1 is MNHEY and CDR2 is SMNVEV in the germline V gene (reference sequence). The CDR3 spans 15 residues. V lost 4 bases to trimming and J lost 1 base, with 13 bases between them. As DNA, the CDR3 is TGTGCCAGCAGTTCCCTAGGAGCATTCCAAGAGACCCAGTACTTC. Its translation is CASSSLGAFQETQYF.

The chain links TRBV4-3 to TRBJ2-7; 11 nucleotides line up with TRBD1. Trimming cost V 3 bases and J 2 bases; bases outside gene matches: 0. The germline V gene encodes CDR1 LGHNA and CDR2 YSLEER. The CDR3 covers 14 residues. In nucleotides, the CDR3 is TGCGCCAGCAGCCAGGGACAGGGGGCCTACGAGCAGTACTTC. Translated, it gives CASSQGQGAYEQYF.

The rearrangement joins TRBV2 to TRBJ2-6; D is undetermined. Germline CDR1 SNHLY, CDR2 FYNNEI. The CDR3 is made up of 14 amino acids. V was cut by 3 bases and J by 0 bases, with 3 bases left in between. The CDR3 sequence: CASSESSGANVLTF. The DNA of the CDR3 is TGTGCCAGCAGTGAGAGCTCTGGGGCCAACGTCCTGACTTTC.

The chain is built from TRBV27 and TRBJ2-1; 8 nucleotides line up with TRBD1. The J segment lost 6 bases and the V segment lost 3 bases, leaving 4 bases of the junction unmatched. This CDR3 has 14 residues. Germline CDR1 reads MNHEY; CDR2 reads SMNVEV (reference sequence). Here the CDR3 reads CASSLTGDGNEQFF. The DNA of the CDR3 is TGTGCCAGCAGTTTGACAGGGGACGGCAATGAGCAGTTCTTC.

This rearrangement joins TRBV28 to TRBJ2-1, with D possibly being TRBD1 (5 bases). The germline V and J ends were trimmed by 3 bases and 0 bases, with 9 bases remaining between them. The CDR3 spans 15 residues. Germline V gene data show CDR1 as MDHEN and CDR2 as SYDVKM. CDR3 amino acids: CASSFPGISYNEQFF. The CDR3 DNA reads as TGTGCCAGCAGTTTCCCAGGGATCTCCTACAATGAGCAGTTCTTC.

The chain joins TRBV6-1 to TRBJ1-5; a weak D match, TRBD1 (5 bases). CDR3 length: 15 amino acids. Trimming took 1 base from V and 4 from J, leaving 11 bases between them. Germline V gene sequence: CDR1 MNHNS, CDR2 SASEGT. CDR3 residues: CASSEGLGVNQPQHF. CDR3 nucleotides: TGTGCCAGCAGTGAAGGGTTAGGGGTGAATCAGCCCCAGCATTTT.

The chain employs TRBV4-3 and TRBJ1-2, with D hard to call. V shed 0 bases and J shed 4 bases, with 9 bases lying between them. Germline-derived CDR1 and CDR2 are LGHNA and YSLEER. This CDR3 is 14 amino acids long. The CDR3 region is CASSQDSGGYGYTF. DNA for the CDR3: TGCGCCAGCAGCCAAGACAGTGGCGGCTATGGCTACACCTTC.

The V and J genes are TRBV19 and TRBJ2-7; 7 bases agree with TRBD2. This CDR3 is built from 13 residues. The germline CDR1 and CDR2 sequences are LNHDA and SQIVND (reference sequence). V lost 3 bases to trimming and J lost 3 bases; unmatched junction nucleotides: 2. CDR3 bases: TGTGCCAGTAGTATGGCGGGGGACTACGAGCAGTACTTC. Its protein is CASSMAGDYEQYF.

The count of this clone is one. V gene TRBV13 combines with J gene TRBJ2-3; maybe TRBD2 (5 bases). The CDR3 spans 17 residues. The ends were cut back, 3 bases at V and 0 bases at J, with 16 bases in the middle. From germline, CDR1 is PRHDT and CDR2 FYEKMQ (reference sequence). This CDR3 is CASSFQRVRRSTDTQYF. The CDR3 DNA reads TGTGCCAGCAGCTTCCAAAGGGTGCGGAGGAGCACAGATACGCAGTATTTT.

This clone was counted between two and nine times. The chain joins TRBV30 to TRBJ1-1; D remains unclear. This CDR3 contains 13 residues. V gave up 0 bases and J gave up 6 bases, with 11 bases separating them. Germline CDR1 is GTSNPN and CDR2 is SVGIG (reference sequence). The CDR3 DNA is TGTGCCTGGAGTGTAGTGTGGGGATCTGAAGCTTTCTTT. This encodes CAWSVVWGSEAFF. The full variable domain, with the rest looked up from reference TRBV30 and TRBJ1-1, is SQTIHQWPATLVQPVGSPLSLECTVEGTSNPNLYWYRQAAGRGLQLLFYSVGIGQISSEVPQNLSASRPQDRQFILSSKKLLLSDSGFYLCAWSVVWGSEAFFGQGTRLTVV.

This clone was picked up one time. The CDR3 DNA follows: TGTGCCAGCAGTTATAGGGCCTCCGGGCAGCCCCAGCATTTT. It yields the protein CASSYRASGQPQHF. V and J are TRBV27 and TRBJ1-5; D gene ambiguous. This CDR3 spans 14 amino acids. Germline CDR1 reads MNHEY; CDR2 reads SMNVEV (reference sequence). V lost 4 bases to trimming and J lost 7 bases, with 14 bases between them.

The chain employs TRBV7-9 and TRBJ2-1; 9 bases fit TRBD1. This CDR3 has 16 residues. In germline, CDR1 is SEHNR, CDR2 FQNEAQ (reference sequence). V lost 5 bases, J lost 0 bases, and 5 bases stayed unmatched. CDR3 sequence: CASSQGQGSSYNEQFF. For the CDR3, the DNA is TGTGCCAGCAGCCAGGGACAGGGAAGCTCCTACAATGAGCAGTTCTTC.

V usage is TRBV9 and J usage is TRBJ2-7, with D tentatively TRBD1 (6 bases). Germline lookup yields CDR1 SGDLS and CDR2 YYNGEE. There are 16 residues in the CDR3. V was clipped by 4 bases and J by 0 bases, with 17 bases between them. CDR3: CASSLPPDSDSYEQYF. CDR3 DNA: TGTGCCAGCAGCCTACCGCCGGACAGCGACTCCTACGAGCAGTACTTC.

The chain joins TRBV2 to TRBJ2-7; possibly TRBD1 for D (6 bases). The germline V and J ends were trimmed by 3 bases and 7 bases, with 16 bases remaining between them. CDR3 length: 14 amino acids. The germline CDR1 and CDR2 sequences are SNHLY and FYNNEI. CDR3 region: CASSDLAGTSEQYF. The CDR3, as DNA: TGTGCCAGCAGTGATCTCGCCGGGACAAGTGAGCAGTACTTC.

This rearrangement joins TRBV4-1 to TRBJ2-5; D is possibly TRBD2 (5 bases). The closer fit of TRBJ2-7 to the DNA end suggests the J call may be wrong. The CDR3 runs to 12 residues. Germline V gene lookup returns CDR1 MGHRA and CDR2 YSYEKL. The chain's CDR3 is CASSLGGDEQYF. In DNA form, the CDR3 reads TGCGCCAGCAGCCTCGGAGGAGACGAGCAGTACTTC.